Shown below are 26 T cell receptor beta chains from a single sample sequenced in a study of identical twins. In TCRdb, the 5' RACE reads were re-called with MiXCR into one record per CDR3 protein. The table records about 280,000 distinct CDR3 sequences, less than 9% of them present only once. These data also formed part of another study, on yellow fever vaccine responses in identical twins.

Sequenced: memory (CD45RO+) T cells sorted from blood. The receptors were sampled from a woman aged 18-29 years in good health.

This clonotype turned up a few times. The V gene is TRBV6-5, the J gene TRBJ2-2; 11 bases are a match to TRBD1. The CDR3 loop spans 17 amino acids. Germline V gene sequence: CDR1 MNHEY, CDR2 SVGAGI. The trim removed 1 base at V and 6 bases at J, leaving 7 bases unmatched. CDR3 residues: CASSYWHGTGGAGELFF. DNA for the CDR3: TGTGCCAGCAGTTACTGGCATGGGACAGGGGGGGCCGGGGAGCTGTTTTTT.

The V gene is TRBV6-1, the J gene TRBJ2-5, with D possibly matching TRBD2 (5 bases). This CDR3 spans 15 amino acids. V lost 7 bases, J lost 5 bases, and 20 bases lay in between. Germline values: CDR1 MNHNS, CDR2 SASEGT. The CDR3 DNA sequence: TGTGCCAGCAACCCGGAGGCGGCCTCTGCGGAGACCCAGTACTTC. Translating it yields CASNPEAASAETQYF.

This clonotype was seen more than once but under ten times. V and J are TRBV27 and TRBJ2-1; 14 nucleotides align to TRBD2. This CDR3 region has 18 residues. V trimming: 0 bases; J trimming: 7 bases; junction bases outside the gene matches: 8. Per germline, CDR1 MNHEY and CDR2 SMNVEV (reference sequence). The CDR3 loop is CASSLSQGLAGANNEQFF. CDR3 DNA: TGTGCCAGCAGTTTATCCCAGGGACTAGCGGGAGCGAATAATGAGCAGTTCTTC.

This clonotype was counted ten times or more. V is TRBV5-1 and J is TRBJ2-2; 7 bases line up with TRBD1. This CDR3 spans 16 amino acids. The trim removed 1 base at V and 1 base at J, leaving 4 bases unmatched. CDR1 is SGHRS, CDR2 YFSETQ, per germline. This CDR3 reads CASSLTGDGNTGELFF. CDR3 in DNA: TGCGCCAGCAGCTTGACAGGGGATGGGAACACCGGGGAGCTGTTTTTT.

The V and J genes are TRBV9 and TRBJ2-1, with TRBD2 as a possible D gene (6 bases). This CDR3 has 15 amino acids. V was shortened by 0 bases and J by 4 bases, with 11 bases between the two germline ends. Per the germline V gene, CDR1 is SGDLS and CDR2 is YYNGEE. CDR3 sequence reads: CASSVGSGLYNEQFF. The DNA for the CDR3 is TGTGCCAGCAGCGTAGGCAGCGGGCTTTACAATGAGCAGTTCTTC. The full variable domain, rest sourced from reference TRBV9 and TRBJ2-1, is DSGVTQTPKHLITATGQRVTLRCSPRSGDLSVYWYQQSLDQGLQFLIQYYNGEERAKGNILERFSAQQFPDLHSELNLSSLELGDSALYFCASSVGSGLYNEQFFGPGTRLTVL.

In its sample, this clonotype was seen many times. The gene calls are TRBV3-1 and TRBJ1-6, with a weak D call TRBD1 (5 bases). This CDR3 region has 18 residues. V was trimmed by 0 bases and J by 10 bases, leaving 22 bases between them. Looked up from germline, CDR1 is LGHDT and CDR2 is YNNKEL (reference sequence). The CDR3 nucleotides read TGTGCCAGCAGCCAAGATAGGTCGCGGGCCGGGGCCGACTCACCCCTCCACTTT. It codes for CASSQDRSRAGADSPLHF.

This clonotype was detected many times. J is TRBJ2-3 and V is TRBV7-8, with D unclear. Germline loops: CDR1 SGHVS, CDR2 FQNEAQ. The CDR3 extends over 13 amino acids. V was trimmed by 6 bases and J by 4 bases, leaving 11 bases between them. The CDR3 region has the DNA TGTGCCAGCAGAAGTAGACGACCAGATACGCAGTATTTT. Translation gives CASRSRRPDTQYF.

This clonotype appeared many times. The chain uses TRBV6-1 and TRBJ2-3; 8 bases fit TRBD2. CDR1 is MNHNS, CDR2 SASEGT, per germline. Trimming took 6 bases from V and 6 from J; bases not matched to a gene: 11. The CDR3 runs to 15 residues. CDR3 bases: TGTGCCAGCAGCTCGCCGGCGGGAGGAAGGGATACGCAGTATTTT. Translation: CASSSPAGGRDTQYF.

The rearrangement uses TRBV3-1 and TRBJ2-6; 13 nucleotides match TRBD2. The CDR3 runs to 17 residues. V lost 5 bases and J lost 3; bases outside the gene matches: 4. CDR1 is LGHDT, CDR2 YNNKEL, per germline (reference sequence). The CDR3 loop reads CASSKTSGRLGANVLTF. DNA for the CDR3: TGTGCCAGCAGCAAGACTAGCGGGAGGCTTGGGGCCAACGTCCTGACTTTC. The complete variable domain, with remaining parts taken from reference TRBV3-1 and TRBJ2-6, reads DTAVSQTPKYLVTQMGNDKSIKCEQNLGHDTMYWYKQDSKKFLKIMFSYNNKELIINETVPNRFSPKSPDKAHLNLHINSLELGDSAVYFCASSKTSGRLGANVLTFGAGSRLTVL.

This clonotype showed up many times. The chain joins TRBV10-3 to TRBJ2-2, with D unclear. This CDR3 is 12 amino acids long. V lost 3 bases and J lost 5, with 4 bases in between. CDR1 is ENHRY and CDR2 is SYGVKD in the germline V gene. DNA for the CDR3: TGTGCCATCAGTGAAAGAACCGGGGAGCTGTTTTTT. It is translated as CAISERTGELFF.

This clonotype has ten or more counts. The chain uses TRBV12-3 or TRBV12-4 and TRBJ1-2; 7 positions agree with TRBD1. The ends lost 6 bases at V and 1 base at J; junction bases unmatched: 14. This CDR3 has 17 residues. As DNA, the CDR3 is TGTGCCAGCAGCCCCAACATCGGGACAGCCCATAACTATGGCTACACCTTC. Encoded protein: CASSPNIGTAHNYGYTF.

The sample holds many counts of this clonotype. The chain joins TRBV3-1 to TRBJ1-1, with a possible D match to TRBD1 (6 bases). From germline, CDR1 is LGHDT and CDR2 YNNKEL (reference sequence). There are 13 residues in the CDR3. Trimming took off 1 base at V and 7 bases at J, with 10 bases between the two ends. The CDR3 sequence is CASSQGRGLEAFF. In DNA form, the CDR3 reads TGTGCCAGCAGCCAAGGACGGGGGCTTGAAGCTTTCTTT.

This clonotype came up many times. In nucleotides, the CDR3 is TGTGCCAGCAGCACCCAGGGGGCTCAGTCCTATACGCAGTATTTT. The encoded protein is CASSTQGAQSYTQYF. The chain combines TRBV7-9 with TRBJ2-3; TRBD1 matches at 8 bases. In germline, CDR1 is SEHNR, CDR2 FQNEAQ (reference sequence). The CDR3 runs 15 residues. Losses at the gene ends were 5 bases for V and 7 bases for J; bases not matched to a gene: 11.

The chain combines TRBV18 with TRBJ1-1; D is unresolved. This CDR3 has 13 residues. V lost 0 bases, J lost 1 base, and 3 bases lay in between. CDR1 and CDR2 (germline): KGHSH, LQKENI. This CDR3 reads CASSPPANTEAFF. In nucleotides, the CDR3 is TGTGCCAGCTCACCACCGGCGAACACTGAAGCTTTCTTT.

This clonotype turned up a few times. The V call is TRBV13, the J call TRBJ2-5, with D possibly being TRBD2 (5 bases). The CDR3 covers 13 residues. Germline V lookup: CDR1 PRHDT, CDR2 FYEKMQ (reference sequence). Trimming removed 6 bases at V and 4 bases at J, with 12 bases between. CDR3: CASSYGIRETQYF. In DNA, the CDR3 is TGTGCCAGCAGTTACGGGATACGAGAGACCCAGTACTTC.

The chain links TRBV12-2 to TRBJ1-3. TRBV12-2 is assigned pseudogene status. The CDR3 length is 15 residues. The CDR3 region has the DNA TGTGCAAGTCGCTTGTCTGCGGGAGCTGGAAACACCATATATTTT. Its translation is CASRLSAGAGNTIYF.

This clonotype was counted between two and nine times. The chain combines TRBV11-2 with TRBJ1-3; TRBD1 agrees at 9 bases. Unmatched junction bases numbered 15, after V lost 3 bases and J lost 6 bases. Germline V CDR1 and CDR2: SGHAT, FQNNGV. This CDR3 has 18 residues. The CDR3: CASSFLRDREWRENTIYF. The CDR3 DNA sequence: TGTGCCAGCAGCTTCCTCCGGGACAGGGAGTGGCGCGAAAACACCATATATTTT.

This clonotype was observed at least ten times. The chain employs TRBV28 and TRBJ2-5; tentative D call: TRBD2 (5 bases). The CDR3 length is 14 residues. V shed 1 base and J shed 5 bases, with 11 bases lying between them. From germline, CDR1 is MDHEN and CDR2 SYDVKM. CDR3 nucleotide sequence: TGTGCCAGCAGTTTATTGGCTCGAGGGGAGACCCAGTACTTC. It is translated as CASSLLARGETQYF.

The sample holds a few counts of this clonotype. This rearrangement joins TRBV29-1 to TRBJ2-2, with a tentative D call TRBD1 (6 bases). V lost 7 bases and J lost 2, with 20 bases in between. CDR1 SQVTM and CDR2 ANQGSEA come from the germline V gene. The CDR3 contains 16 residues. The CDR3 nucleotides read TGCAGCGCGCGGACAGCATATAGACGAAACACCGGGGAGCTGTTTTTT. Protein sequence: CSARTAYRRNTGELFF.

The V call is TRBV24-1, the J call TRBJ2-2; D is ambiguous. Germline lookup yields CDR1 KGHDR and CDR2 SFDVKD. Trimming left V 3 bases short and J 7 bases short, with 11 bases between. CDR3 size: 14 residues. The CDR3 region is CATSDDGLGGELFF. For the CDR3, the DNA is TGTGCCACCAGTGATGACGGCTTAGGCGGGGAGCTGTTTTTT.

The CDR3 sequence: CASSTFPGPKAFF. The CDR3 DNA reads TGTGCCAGCAGCACCTTCCCGGGGCCGAAGGCTTTCTTT. V and J are TRBV5-5 and TRBJ1-1; perhaps TRBD1 as D (5 bases). Looked up from germline, CDR1 is SGHKS and CDR2 is YYEKEE (reference sequence). The length of the CDR3 is 13 residues. V gave up 4 bases and J gave up 11 bases, with 18 bases separating them.

In this sample, this clonotype turned up a few times. The CDR3 sequence: CSAVQKILAKNIQYF. CDR3 DNA sequence: TGCAGTGCTGTACAGAAAATACTAGCCAAAAACATTCAGTACTTC. The chain uses TRBV20-1 and TRBJ2-4; D not certain. The CDR3 has 15 residues. CDR1 and CDR2 (germline): DFQATT, SNEGSKA (reference sequence). V lost 5 bases and J 0 bases, leaving 14 bases between the germline ends.

This clonotype was observed at least ten times. This chain uses TRBV5-1 with TRBJ1-1; the match to TRBD1 covers 7 bases. After removal of 0 bases from V and 5 bases from J, the junction contained 4 bases not matched to a gene. The length of the CDR3 is 14 residues. Germline lookup yields CDR1 SGHRS and CDR2 YFSETQ. The CDR3: CASSLEGAGTEAFF. Written as DNA, the CDR3 is TGCGCCAGCAGCTTGGAGGGGGCGGGAACTGAAGCTTTCTTT. The complete variable domain, with remaining parts taken from reference TRBV5-1 and TRBJ1-1, reads KAGVTQTPRYLIKTRGQQVTLSCSPISGHRSVSWYQQTPGQGLQFLFEYFSETQRNKGNFPGRFSGRQFSNSRSEMNVSTLELGDSALYLCASSLEGAGTEAFFGQGTRLTVV.

This clonotype was seen only a few times. The V call is TRBV20-1, the J call TRBJ2-3, with a tentative D call TRBD2 (5 bases). Trimming took 3 bases from V and 2 from J, leaving 15 bases between them. Germline CDR1 and CDR2: DFQATT and SNEGSKA (reference sequence). CDR3 length: 15 residues. CDR3 sequence (DNA): TGCAGTGCTAGGGCAGCGGATATTCCCACAGATACGCAGTATTTT. This encodes CSARAADIPTDTQYF.

This clonotype was seen a few times. This chain connects TRBV7-3 to TRBJ2-1; a weak D match, TRBD2 (6 bases). V was trimmed by 0 bases and J by 5 bases, leaving 11 bases between them. CDR3 size: 15 residues. CDR1 SGHTA and CDR2 FQGTGA come from the germline V gene. The CDR3 bases are TGTGCCAGCAGCTTAACGTCGGCGGGGAACAATGAGCAGTTCTTC. This gives the protein CASSLTSAGNNEQFF.

The gene calls are TRBV7-8 and TRBJ2-7, with TRBD1 identical over 10 bases. CDR1 and CDR2 from the germline V gene are SGHVS and FQNEAQ. J was trimmed by 5 bases and V by 5 bases; bases with no gene match: 3. The CDR3 extends over 13 amino acids. The CDR3 bases are TGTGCCAGCAGCCCCGGGACAGGGGACGAGCAGTACGTC. Protein product: CASSPGTGDEQYV.